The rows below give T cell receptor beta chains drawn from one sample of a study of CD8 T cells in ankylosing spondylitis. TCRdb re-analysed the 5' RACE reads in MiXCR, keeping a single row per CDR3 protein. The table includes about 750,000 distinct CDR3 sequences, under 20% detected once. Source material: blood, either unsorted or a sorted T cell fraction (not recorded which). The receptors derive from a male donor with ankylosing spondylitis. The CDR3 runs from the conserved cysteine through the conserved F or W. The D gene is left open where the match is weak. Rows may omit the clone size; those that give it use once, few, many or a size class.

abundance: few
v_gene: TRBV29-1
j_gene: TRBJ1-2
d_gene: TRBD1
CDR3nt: TGCAGCGTTGAAGACGGGGGACAGGGCGTCTATGGCTACACCTTC
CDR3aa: CSVEDGGQGVYGYTF

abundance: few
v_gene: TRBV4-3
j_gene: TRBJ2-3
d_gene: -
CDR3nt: TGCGCCAGCAGCCAGAAGAACGGGGCTACGCAGTATTTT
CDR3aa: CASSQKNGATQYF

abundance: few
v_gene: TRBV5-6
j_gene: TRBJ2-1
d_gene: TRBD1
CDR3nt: TGTGCCAGCAGCCAGTCCCAAACAGGGGCAAATGAGCAGTTCTTC
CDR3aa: CASSQSQTGANEQFF

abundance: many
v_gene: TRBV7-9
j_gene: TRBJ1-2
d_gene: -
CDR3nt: TGTGCCAGCAGCCCTACCGGCAGTTATGGCTACACCTTC
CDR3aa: CASSPTGSYGYTF

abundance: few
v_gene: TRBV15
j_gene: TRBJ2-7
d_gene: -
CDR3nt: TGTGCCACCAGCAGAGATAAGGGGGCCTACGAGCAGTACTTC
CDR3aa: CATSRDKGAYEQYF

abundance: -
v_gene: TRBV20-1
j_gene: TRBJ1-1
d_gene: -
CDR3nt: TGCAGTGCTAGAGATTTAGCCACTGAAGCTTTCTTT
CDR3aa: CSARDLATEAFF

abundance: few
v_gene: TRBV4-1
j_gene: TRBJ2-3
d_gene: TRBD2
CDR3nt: TGCGCCAGCAGCCAAGATTCGGGGGGACCTAGCACAGATACGCAGTATTTT
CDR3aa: CASSQDSGGPSTDTQYF

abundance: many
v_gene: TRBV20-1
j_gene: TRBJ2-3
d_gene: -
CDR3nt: TGCAGTGCTAGCCCGGACTCAATACCGAGAAGCACAGATACGCAGTATTTT
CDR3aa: CSASPDSIPRSTDTQYF

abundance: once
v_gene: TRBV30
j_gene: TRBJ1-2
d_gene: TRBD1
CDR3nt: TGTGCCTGGAGTGGACAGGGAACCCTCTATGGCTACACCTTC
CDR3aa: CAWSGQGTLYGYTF

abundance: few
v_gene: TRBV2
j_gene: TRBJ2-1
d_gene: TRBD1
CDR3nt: TGTGCCAGCAGTGACACAGGGGGTAGGAATGAGCAGTTCTTC
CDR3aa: CASSDTGGRNEQFF

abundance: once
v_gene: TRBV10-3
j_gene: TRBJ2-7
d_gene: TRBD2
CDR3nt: TGTGCCAACCGCATCGGGGGGACCTACGAGCAGTACTTC
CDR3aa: CANRIGGTYEQYF

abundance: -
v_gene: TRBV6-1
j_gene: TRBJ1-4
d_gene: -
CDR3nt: TGTGCCAGCAGGAGGGGGTGGGGTGACGAAAAACTGTTTTTT
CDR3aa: CASRRGWGDEKLFF

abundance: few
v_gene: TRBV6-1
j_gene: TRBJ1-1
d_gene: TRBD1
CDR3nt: TGTGCCAGCAGATCTGGACAGGCGGGGAACACTGAAGCTTTCTTT
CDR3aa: CASRSGQAGNTEAFF

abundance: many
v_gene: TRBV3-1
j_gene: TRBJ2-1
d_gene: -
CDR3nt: TGTGCCAGCAGCCAAGACGGGAGCTCCTACAATGAGCAGTTCTTC
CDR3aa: CASSQDGSSYNEQFF

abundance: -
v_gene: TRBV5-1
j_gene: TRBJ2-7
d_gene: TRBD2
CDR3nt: TGCGCCAGCAGCATGGATAGCGGGAGGGCCGAGTACGAGCAGTACTTC
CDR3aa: CASSMDSGRAEYEQYF

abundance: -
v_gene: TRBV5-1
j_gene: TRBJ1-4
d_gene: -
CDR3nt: TGCGCCAGCAGCTTGGAGTTAGGGCTGACTAATGAAAAACTGTTTTTT
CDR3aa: CASSLELGLTNEKLFF

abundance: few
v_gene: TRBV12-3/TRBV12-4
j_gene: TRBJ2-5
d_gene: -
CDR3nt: TGTGCCAGCAGTTTTAGCTTGGAGAGCGGGACCCAGTACTTC
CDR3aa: CASSFSLESGTQYF

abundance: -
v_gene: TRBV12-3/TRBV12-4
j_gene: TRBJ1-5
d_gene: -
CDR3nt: TGTGCCAGCAGACCTAGTTGGGGGGGGGATCAGCCCCAGCATTTT
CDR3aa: CASRPSWGGDQPQHF

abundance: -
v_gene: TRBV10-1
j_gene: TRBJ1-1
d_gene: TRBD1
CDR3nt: TGCGCCAGCAGTGACCCAGGGGGCACTGAAGCTTTCTTT
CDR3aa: CASSDPGGTEAFF

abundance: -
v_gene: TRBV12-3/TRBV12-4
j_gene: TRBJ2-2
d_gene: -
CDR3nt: TGTGCCAGCAGCGGGCTAGCACCCGGGGAGCTGTTTTTT
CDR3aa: CASSGLAPGELFF

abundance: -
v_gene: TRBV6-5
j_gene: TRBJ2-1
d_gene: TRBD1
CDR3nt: TGTGCCAGCAGTTACGAGGGACAGAACAATGAGCAGTTCTTC
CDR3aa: CASSYEGQNNEQFF

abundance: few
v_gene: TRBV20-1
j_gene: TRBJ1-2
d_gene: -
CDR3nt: TGCAGTGCTAGAGATCCCGACTGGAACTATGGCTACACCTTC
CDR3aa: CSARDPDWNYGYTF

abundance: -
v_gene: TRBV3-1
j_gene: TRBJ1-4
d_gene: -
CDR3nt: TGTGCCAGCAGCCCCTCCTCGGGGCTTGGGGAAAAACTGTTTTTT
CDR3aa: CASSPSSGLGEKLFF

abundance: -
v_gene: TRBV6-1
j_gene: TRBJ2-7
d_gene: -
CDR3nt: TGTGCCAGCAATGAGCGGAAAAGTTACGAGCAGTACTTC
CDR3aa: CASNERKSYEQYF

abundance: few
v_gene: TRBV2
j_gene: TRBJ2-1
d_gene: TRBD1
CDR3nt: TGTGCCAGCAGTGAATTGAGGGACAGGCGCTCCTACAATGAGCAGTTCTTC
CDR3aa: CASSELRDRRSYNEQFF